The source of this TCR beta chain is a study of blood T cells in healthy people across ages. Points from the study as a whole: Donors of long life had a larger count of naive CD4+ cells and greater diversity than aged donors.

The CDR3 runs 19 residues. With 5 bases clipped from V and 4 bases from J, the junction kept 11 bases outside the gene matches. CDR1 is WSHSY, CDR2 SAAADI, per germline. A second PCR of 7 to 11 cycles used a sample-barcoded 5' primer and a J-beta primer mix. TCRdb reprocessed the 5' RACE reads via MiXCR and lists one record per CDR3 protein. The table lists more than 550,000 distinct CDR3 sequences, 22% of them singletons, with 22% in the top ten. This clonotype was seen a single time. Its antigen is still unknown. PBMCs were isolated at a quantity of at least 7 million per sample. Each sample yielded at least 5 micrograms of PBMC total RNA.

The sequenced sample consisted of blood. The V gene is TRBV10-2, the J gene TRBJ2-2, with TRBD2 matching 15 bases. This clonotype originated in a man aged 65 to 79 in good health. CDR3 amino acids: CASSPSGTSGGRSTGELFF. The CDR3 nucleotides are TGCGCCAGCAGTCCCTCCGGGACTAGCGGGGGGCGGAGCACCGGGGAGCTGTTTTTT.